A single sample gave rise to the 22 T cell receptor beta chains below, sequenced in a study of cytomegalovirus exposure and HLA in healthy donors. Use of 60 Vbeta and 13 Jbeta primers characterized the PCR. TCRdb's copy holds only in-frame clones and misses some; the assay was immunoSEQ multiplex PCR. Here the sample spans 130,000 to 150,000 clones, about four fifths being singletons. Sequencing was done on a sample of PBMCs. The receptors were sampled from a woman under 30 in good health and CMV-seropositive.

The chain couples TRBV19 to TRBJ1-2; D is undetermined. The CDR3 contains 14 residues. Trimming took 6 bases from V and 4 from J, leaving 15 bases between them. CDR1 and CDR2 from the germline V gene are LNHDA and SQIVND (reference sequence). The CDR3 nucleotides are TGTGCCAGTAGGCCCCGGGGAGTATCCTATGGCTACACCTTC. It encodes CASRPRGVSYGYTF.

The rearrangement joins TRBV28 to TRBJ2-1; 8 nucleotides line up with TRBD2. V trimming: 5 bases; J trimming: 7 bases; junction bases outside the gene matches: 7. Germline V gives CDR1 MDHEN, CDR2 SYDVKM. CDR3 length: 14 amino acids. The CDR3, as DNA: TGTGCCAGCAGTCTAACGGCGGGGGGAAATGAGCAGTTCTTC. Its translation: CASSLTAGGNEQFF.

This rearrangement joins TRBV5-1 to TRBJ1-1; 8 nucleotides match TRBD1. Germline V gene lookup returns CDR1 SGHRS and CDR2 YFSETQ. CDR3 length: 15 amino acids. V gave up 4 bases and J gave up 0 bases; unmatched junction bases: 5. CDR3 nucleotide sequence: TGCGCCAGCAGCGAGGCGACAGGGGTGAACACTGAAGCTTTCTTT. Translated, it gives CASSEATGVNTEAFF.

This clone came up once. The chain carries TRBV12-5 and TRBJ2-3; maybe TRBD1 (6 bases). V shed 3 bases and J shed 0 bases, with 13 bases lying between them. Looked up from germline, CDR1 is LGHNT and CDR2 is FRNRAP. The CDR3 is 16 amino acids. CDR3 sequence: CASGLGQGRSTDTQYF. The CDR3 bases are TGTGCTAGTGGTTTAGGGCAGGGGCGTAGCACAGATACGCAGTATTTT.

This clone showed up just once. The CDR3 nucleotides read TGTGCCAGCAGCTTAGCGCGGCAGGGGGCGTGGTCAGATACGCAGTATTTT. It is translated as CASSLARQGAWSDTQYF. The rearrangement uses TRBV7-2 and TRBJ2-3; TRBD1 aligns across 8 bases. Germline CDR1 is SGHTA and CDR2 is FQGNSA. There are 17 residues in the CDR3. J gave up 4 bases and V 0 bases, and 9 bases lay outside the gene matches.

The chain employs TRBV19 and TRBJ2-5; D perhaps matches TRBD2 (5 bases). The CDR3 totals 14 residues. With 1 base removed from V and 7 bases from J, the gap between germline ends came to 13 bases. The V gene's germline CDR1 is LNHDA and CDR2 SQIVND (reference sequence). The CDR3 sequence is CASSIGGGQRTQYF. The CDR3 bases are TGTGCCAGTAGTATAGGAGGCGGGCAGAGGACCCAGTACTTC.

This clone was observed a few times. V is TRBV6-1 and J is TRBJ2-7; 12 bases line up with TRBD1. J lost 6 bases, V lost 1 base, and 7 bases had no gene match. Germline values: CDR1 MNHNS, CDR2 SASEGT. The CDR3 runs 16 residues. The CDR3: CASSEEGGQGASEQYF. CDR3 DNA sequence: TGTGCCAGCAGTGAAGAGGGGGGACAGGGGGCTAGCGAGCAGTACTTC.

The genes are TRBV6-1 and TRBJ2-7; TRBD1 matches 9 bases. The V segment lost 8 bases and the J segment 0 bases; nucleotides outside the gene matches: 2. Germline V gives CDR1 MNHNS, CDR2 SASEGT. The CDR3 consists of 13 residues. The CDR3 loop reads CASLGQGSYEQYF. CDR3 DNA sequence: TGTGCCAGCCTGGGACAGGGCTCCTACGAGCAGTACTTC.

The chain couples TRBV6-5 to TRBJ1-2; TRBD1 matches 7 bases. This CDR3 has 13 residues. V gave up 6 bases and J gave up 2 bases; unmatched junction bases: 3. The germline V gene has CDR1 MNHEY and CDR2 SVGAGI. CDR3 residues: CASSRDRNYGYTF. DNA of the CDR3: TGTGCCAGCAGCCGGGACAGAAACTATGGCTACACCTTC.

The chain employs TRBV10-3 and TRBJ2-3, with a tentative D call TRBD1 (5 bases). V was pared by 7 bases and J by 4 bases, with 12 bases between. CDR1 is ENHRY, CDR2 SYGVKD, per germline. The length of the CDR3 is 13 residues. DNA of the CDR3: TGTGCCATCACCGCAGGGATCGCAGATACGCAGTATTTT. Protein sequence: CAITAGIADTQYF.

J is TRBJ1-2 and V is TRBV6-5; TRBD1 matches at 10 bases. CDR1 and CDR2 (germline): MNHEY, SVGAGI. J lost 8 bases, V lost 6 bases, and 12 bases had no gene match. CDR3 length equals 15 residues. The CDR3 DNA follows: TGTGCCAGCAGCCCGTCAGCGGGACAGGGGAAAGGCTACACCTTC. It yields the protein CASSPSAGQGKGYTF.

This clone was recorded once. The rearrangement links TRBV6-5 to TRBJ2-7, with 7 bases identical to TRBD1. Losses at the gene ends were 2 bases for V and 2 bases for J; bases not matched to a gene: 6. The CDR3 covers 15 residues. Germline V gene data show CDR1 as MNHEY and CDR2 as SVGAGI. CDR3 in amino acids: CASSYDRVRTYEQYF. DNA of the CDR3: TGTGCCAGCAGTTACGACAGGGTAAGGACCTACGAGCAGTACTTC.

Of note for this clone: Different DNA sequences within this sample yield the same CDR3. V gene TRBV4-1 combines with J gene TRBJ1-2; no clear D gene. With 0 bases removed from V and 4 bases from J, the gap between germline ends came to 15 bases. Germline V lookup: CDR1 MGHRA, CDR2 YSYEKL. CDR3 size: 16 residues. This CDR3 is CASSQDNEDRVYGYTF. The CDR3 nucleotides read TGCGCCAGCAGCCAAGATAATGAGGATCGGGTCTATGGCTACACCTTC.

The J gene is TRBJ2-1, the V gene TRBV9; D gene unclear. Trimming stripped 4 bases from V and 8 bases from J, with 10 bases between. CDR3 length: 12 residues. The germline CDR1 and CDR2 sequences are SGDLS and YYNGEE. The CDR3 here is CASSRGRDEQFF. The CDR3 DNA sequence: TGTGCCAGCAGCAGAGGCCGGGATGAGCAGTTCTTC.

Only one count was recorded for this clone. The DNA for the CDR3 is TGTGCCAGCAGCCACCACCTCCTAGCGGGGGACCCCTCCTACAATGAGCAGTTCTTC. Its protein product is CASSHHLLAGDPSYNEQFF. The rearrangement uses TRBV14 and TRBJ2-1, with TRBD2 matching 10 bases. Germline trimming cut 3 bases from V and 0 bases from J; bases unmatched to any gene: 11. Per the germline V gene, CDR1 is SGHDN and CDR2 is FVKESK. This CDR3 spans 19 amino acids.

The chain links TRBV5-4 to TRBJ2-5; TRBD2 matches 7 bases. V trimming: 9 bases; J trimming: 4 bases; junction bases outside the gene matches: 12. This CDR3 has 14 amino acids. Germline V lookup: CDR1 SGHNT, CDR2 YYREEE (reference sequence). CDR3 in amino acids: CATNVGGVGETQYF. The CDR3 DNA is TGTGCCACCAACGTGGGAGGGGTGGGAGAGACCCAGTACTTC.

This chain joins TRBV10-3 and TRBJ1-2, with 8 positions matching TRBD1. V lost 2 bases to trimming and J lost 7 bases; unmatched junction nucleotides: 15. The CDR3 sequence is 17 residues long. Germline CDR1 is ENHRY and CDR2 is SYGVKD. The CDR3 region is CAISERGASTGVRGYTF. The CDR3, as DNA: TGTGCCATCAGTGAGAGGGGGGCCTCGACAGGGGTTCGTGGCTACACCTTC.

About this clone itself: Other DNA sequences of this sample code for an identical CDR3. This chain uses TRBV4-1 with TRBJ2-7; D gene ambiguous. Germline-derived CDR1 and CDR2 are MGHRA and YSYEKL. V was pared by 0 bases and J by 2 bases, with 11 bases between. The CDR3 has 15 residues. CDR3 bases: TGCGCCAGCAGCCAAGATAGGTACAGAGCCTACGAGCAGTACTTC. This translates into CASSQDRYRAYEQYF.

V usage is TRBV9 and J usage is TRBJ1-5, with 8 bases identical to TRBD1. Trimming took 4 bases from V and 1 from J; bases not matched to a gene: 10. CDR1 is SGDLS and CDR2 is YYNGEE in the germline V gene. This CDR3 has 17 amino acids. CDR3 in amino acids: CASSSGTGRGSNQPQHF. The CDR3 DNA reads TGTGCCAGCAGCTCGGGGACAGGTCGGGGAAGCAATCAGCCCCAGCATTTT.

This clone was seen just once. The rearrangement joins TRBV11-2 to TRBJ1-5; weak D call: TRBD1 (6 bases). Trimming removed 4 bases from V and 7 bases from J, with 17 bases in between. The CDR3 contains 15 residues. Germline CDR1 SGHAT, CDR2 FQNNGV. The CDR3 is CASSYSVGAKQPQHF. CDR3 DNA sequence: TGTGCCAGCAGCTACAGCGTGGGGGCGAAGCAGCCCCAGCATTTT.

This clone has more than one count but fewer than ten. The CDR3 DNA is TGTGCCAGCAGCCTCGGACAGGGACCCTACGAGCAGTACTTC. It specifies CASSLGQGPYEQYF. V and J are TRBV11-2 and TRBJ2-7, with TRBD1 identical over 8 bases. The CDR3 is 14 residues long. Trimming removed 5 bases from V and 2 bases from J; junction bases left unmatched: 5. CDR1 SGHAT and CDR2 FQNNGV come from the germline V gene.

The chain employs TRBV21-1 and TRBJ1-4. TRBV21-1 is a pseudogene locus. The CDR3 has 13 amino acids. The CDR3 is CAIPGGGEEKLFF. The CDR3 DNA reads as TGTGCCATTCCCGGCGGGGGAGAGGAAAAACTGTTTTTT.